Below, 7 T cell receptor beta chains from the same sample are listed, as sequenced in a study of blood T cell repertoires in COVID-19. The data were produced by immunoSEQ multiplex PCR, yet TCRdb's version contains in-frame clones alone and is incomplete. The sample has about 160,000 clones, about 92% seen once. The sequencing input was peripheral blood. Receptors were obtained from a man under 40 with COVID-19, enrolled during active disease.

The V and J genes are TRBV7-3 and TRBJ2-7; 9 bases map to TRBD1. Trimming removed 5 bases from V and 2 bases from J; junction bases left unmatched: 10. From germline, CDR1 is SGHTA and CDR2 FQGTGA. CDR3 length: 16 amino acids. Written as DNA, the CDR3 is TGTGCCAGCAGCACCCCCGGGAGGACAGGGGCCTACGAGCAGTACTTC. Translating gives CASSTPGRTGAYEQYF.

The J gene is TRBJ1-1, the V gene TRBV6-5; D is unresolved. The germline V gene encodes CDR1 MNHEY and CDR2 SVGAGI. V was trimmed by 2 bases and J by 8 bases, leaving 15 bases between them. There are 14 residues in the CDR3. CDR3 loop: CASSYGGRTDEAFF. In DNA, the CDR3 is TGTGCCAGCAGTTACGGTGGGAGAACAGACGAAGCTTTCTTT.

J is TRBJ2-2 and V is TRBV28; D remains unclear. The CDR3 is made up of 15 amino acids. The germline V and J ends were trimmed by 4 bases and 2 bases, with 11 bases remaining between them. Germline CDR1 and CDR2: MDHEN and SYDVKM. The CDR3 region has the DNA TGTGCCAGCAGTTCGTCCTCTATTAACACCGGGGAGCTGTTTTTT. Encoded protein: CASSSSSINTGELFF.

This chain joins TRBV5-1 and TRBJ1-1, with a possible D match to TRBD1 (5 bases). V was clipped by 4 bases and J by 5 bases, with 21 bases between them. The germline gives CDR1 SGHRS, CDR2 YFSETQ. The CDR3 is 16 residues long. Here the CDR3 reads CASSLTPGTAGTEAFF. CDR3 coding DNA: TGCGCCAGCAGCCTAACGCCTGGGACGGCGGGGACTGAAGCTTTCTTT.

The V call is TRBV28, the J call TRBJ2-7, with D perhaps matching TRBD1 (5 bases). The CDR3 totals 13 residues. Looked up from germline, CDR1 is MDHEN and CDR2 is SYDVKM. The V end was cut by 2 bases, the J end by 7 bases, with 12 bases between. CDR3 region: CASSLGARVEQYF. The CDR3 DNA reads as TGTGCCAGCAGTTTAGGGGCCAGGGTAGAGCAGTACTTC.

J is TRBJ2-5 and V is TRBV14, with 12 bases aligning to TRBD2. With V trimmed by 4 bases and J by 7 bases, 4 bases remained unmatched. The CDR3 length is 14 residues. Germline-derived CDR1 and CDR2 are SGHDN and FVKESK. The CDR3 loop reads CASSLGLAGWTQYF. In DNA form, the CDR3 reads TGTGCCAGCAGCCTCGGACTAGCGGGATGGACCCAGTACTTC.

The chain carries TRBV2 and TRBJ2-2, with 7 bases lining up with TRBD2. With V trimmed by 5 bases and J by 4 bases, 7 bases remained unmatched. CDR3 length: 15 amino acids. Germline values: CDR1 SNHLY, CDR2 FYNNEI. CDR3 bases: TGTGCCAGCAGTCGTCTAGCGGAGGGCACCGGGGAGCTGTTTTTT. Translating it yields CASSRLAEGTGELFF.